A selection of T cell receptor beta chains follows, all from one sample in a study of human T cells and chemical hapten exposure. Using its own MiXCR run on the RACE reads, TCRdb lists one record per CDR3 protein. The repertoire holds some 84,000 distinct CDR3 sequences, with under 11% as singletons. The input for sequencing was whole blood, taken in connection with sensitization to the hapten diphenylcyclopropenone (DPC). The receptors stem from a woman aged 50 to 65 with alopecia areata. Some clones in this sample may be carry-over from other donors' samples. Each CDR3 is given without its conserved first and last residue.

cdr3_aa: ASSASQETQY; j_call: TRBJ2-5; v_call: TRBV12-3/TRBV12-4
cdr3_aa: AWNGGHGYGYT; j_call: TRBJ1-2; v_call: TRBV30
cdr3_aa: AISGGQGRDTEAF; j_call: TRBJ1-1; v_call: TRBV10-3
cdr3_aa: SARAAFLSNTGELF; j_call: TRBJ2-2; v_call: TRBV20-1
cdr3_aa: SAGTGTETQY; j_call: TRBJ2-5; v_call: TRBV29-1
cdr3_aa: ASSPPGGFGTDTQY; j_call: TRBJ2-3; v_call: TRBV18
cdr3_aa: ASSDGTSGNNEQF; j_call: TRBJ2-1; v_call: TRBV2
cdr3_aa: ASTWFSYEQY; j_call: TRBJ2-7; v_call: TRBV11-1
cdr3_aa: ASTQRGPGYT; j_call: TRBJ1-2; v_call: TRBV2
cdr3_aa: SVGTDYGYT; j_call: TRBJ1-2; v_call: TRBV29-1